This TCR beta chain was documented in a study of blood T cell repertoires in COVID-19. Across the study: The origin of the acute and convalescent COVID-19 samples was the United States, Italy and Spain. From T cells, B-cell-depleted T cells, or PBMCs came the material, which was cDNA or gDNA.

Authors' processing steps: It was from reference gene primer amplification that nucleated cell counts were estimated. Here immunoSEQ multiplex PCR was the method, and the copy in TCRdb shows in-frame clones only, minus some. The DNA was the basis for D and trimming; V, J and clone size are from that table. This table has roughly 33,000 clones, approximately 86% appearing once. The sequenced material came from peripheral blood. The sequence came from a human donor in a cohort sampled during active COVID-19.

CDR3 in amino acids: CASRRGSSYNSPLHF. CDR3 sequence (DNA): TGTGCCAGCAGGCGGGGGAGCTCCTATAATTCACCCCTCCACTTT. The chain uses TRBV7-3 and TRBJ1-6; D possibly corresponds to TRBD1 (5 bases). Germline CDR1 SGHTA, CDR2 FQGTGA. The V end lost 6 bases, the J end lost 0 bases, and 9 bases lay between the germline ends. This CDR3 region has 15 residues.